The next 26 T cell receptor beta chains were all read from a single sample in a study of T-cell memory formation after mild COVID-19 (dated by TCRdb to about 2021). Library prep was done by 5' RACE. The instrument was an Illumina NovaSeq 6000. TCRdb reran the public reads through fastp at Q25 and MiXCR, keeping productive beta chains. When rows share a CDR3 protein, they turn into one entry using the most common DNA and genes. This sample has more than 300,000 distinct CDR3 sequences in its table, and roughly an eighth of those were observed once. Over 20% of the sample rests with the top ten. What was sequenced was PBMCs or a T cell subset sorted from them (not recorded which). The receptors shown here come from a man younger than 35 who had mild COVID-19 (a few samples of this study predate the infection). The sample titles of this study are shuffled in the database, so cell type and time point are left out; the donor was told from shared clones.

V usage is TRBV20-1 and J usage is TRBJ2-2, with 12 positions matching TRBD2. J was trimmed by 6 bases and V by 2 bases; bases with no gene match: 1. This CDR3 spans 14 amino acids. Germline assignment: CDR1 DFQATT and CDR2 SNEGSKA (reference sequence). CDR3 protein: CSARLAGGPGELFF. The CDR3 nucleotides are TGCAGTGCTAGACTAGCGGGGGGGCCCGGGGAGCTGTTTTTT.

This clonotype was counted only a few times. V gene TRBV11-2 combines with J gene TRBJ2-3; the match to TRBD1 covers 8 bases. The germline V gene has CDR1 SGHAT and CDR2 FQNNGV. The CDR3 is 16 residues long. With 6 bases clipped from V and 0 bases from J, the junction kept 8 bases outside the gene matches. CDR3 in DNA: TGTGCCAGCAGAAATCAGGGGGCGCTCAGCACAGATACGCAGTATTTT. It specifies CASRNQGALSTDTQYF.

This clonotype was seen a few times. V usage is TRBV5-1 and J usage is TRBJ1-4; D call uncertain. V lost 1 base, J lost 5 bases, and 9 bases lay in between. This CDR3 has 14 residues. Looked up from germline, CDR1 is SGHRS and CDR2 is YFSETQ. This CDR3 reads CASSLRAENEKLFF. In nucleotides, the CDR3 is TGCGCCAGCAGCTTGCGGGCAGAAAATGAAAAACTGTTTTTT.

The chain carries TRBV28 and TRBJ1-4; no clear D gene. V lost 6 bases and J lost 8, with 10 bases in between. Germline V lookup: CDR1 MDHEN, CDR2 SYDVKM. The CDR3 consists of 12 residues. The CDR3 reads CASSPSREKLFF. The CDR3 bases are TGTGCCAGCAGCCCGTCGAGGGAAAAACTGTTTTTT.

The table lists this clonotype with many counts. The V call is TRBV12-3 or TRBV12-4, the J call TRBJ1-1, with no clear D. The CDR3 is 11 amino acids. Between the trimmed V and J ends, which lost 1 base and 5 bases, there was a span of 2 bases. The CDR3 DNA reads as TGTGCCAGCAGTTTAGGAACTGAAGCTTTCTTT. It specifies CASSLGTEAFF.

The chain has TRBV10-3 and TRBJ1-4; 7 bases line up with TRBD1. The CDR3 has 15 amino acids. Trimming removed 6 bases from V and 1 base from J; junction bases left unmatched: 5. Per the germline V gene, CDR1 is ENHRY and CDR2 is SYGVKD. CDR3 sequence (DNA): TGTGCCATCAGAGAAACAGGGGAAACTAATGAAAAACTGTTTTTT. This translates into CAIRETGETNEKLFF.

In this sample, this clonotype turned up many times. The gene calls are TRBV7-2 and TRBJ2-5; 7 bases are shared with TRBD1. CDR3 length: 14 amino acids. CDR1 and CDR2 from the germline V gene are SGHTA and FQGNSA. V gave up 4 bases and J gave up 5 bases; unmatched junction bases: 7. The DNA for the CDR3 is TGTGCCAGCAGCTCGCGACAGGGATTGGAGACCCAGTACTTC. Translated: CASSSRQGLETQYF.

This clonotype was seen a handful of times. The chain joins TRBV21-1 to TRBJ1-1. TRBV21-1 is an annotated pseudogene. This CDR3 comprises 15 residues. The CDR3 coding sequence is TGTGCCAGCAGCAAAGCGCTGACGGCTAACACTGAAGCTTTCTTT. This encodes CASSKALTANTEAFF.

This chain joins TRBV12-3 or TRBV12-4 and TRBJ1-5, with TRBD1 identical over 7 bases. V dropped 10 bases and J dropped 7; count of bases not matched to a gene: 10. The CDR3 is 13 amino acids. CDR3 DNA sequence: TGTGCCACCTCCGGGACAGTAAGCCAGCCCCAGCATTTT. This encodes CATSGTVSQPQHF.

The chain joins TRBV7-9 to TRBJ2-1; 12 bases line up with TRBD2. J lost 6 bases, V lost 3 bases, and 3 bases had no gene match. Looked up from germline, CDR1 is SEHNR and CDR2 is FQNEAQ (reference sequence). The CDR3 has 15 residues. As DNA, the CDR3 is TGTGCCAGCAGCTTTACTAGCGGGGGGCTCAATGAGCAGTTCTTC. Protein sequence: CASSFTSGGLNEQFF.

This clonotype was observed a few times. The chain carries TRBV10-3 and TRBJ1-5; no firm D call. V lost 11 bases, J lost 0 bases, and 11 bases lay in between. The CDR3 consists of 13 residues. Germline CDR1 is ENHRY and CDR2 is SYGVKD. CDR3: CAARGLSNQPQHF. DNA for the CDR3: TGTGCCGCCCGCGGCCTTAGCAATCAGCCCCAGCATTTT.

This clonotype was detected only a few times. V gene TRBV6-1 combines with J gene TRBJ2-5; TRBD1 might be the D (6 bases). V lost 7 bases to trimming and J lost 5 bases, with 20 bases between them. The germline gives CDR1 MNHNS, CDR2 SASEGT. CDR3 size: 15 residues. In DNA, the CDR3 is TGTGCCAGCAAAATAGGGCAAGGGGACATCGAGACCCAGTACTTC. Protein: CASKIGQGDIETQYF.

Only a few counts were recorded for this clonotype. CDR3 region: CSANGGGRGRSETQYF. The CDR3, as DNA: TGCAGTGCAAATGGTGGTGGCAGGGGACGTTCAGAGACCCAGTACTTC. The chain has TRBV20-1 and TRBJ2-5; perhaps TRBD1 as D (6 bases). V shed 6 bases and J shed 4 bases, with 24 bases lying between them. The germline V gene encodes CDR1 DFQATT and CDR2 SNEGSKA (reference sequence). CDR3 length: 16 amino acids.

This clonotype has only a few counts. This chain connects TRBV4-2 to TRBJ2-5, with D tentatively TRBD1 (5 bases). This CDR3 has 14 residues. CDR1 is LGHNA and CDR2 is YNFKEQ in the germline V gene. V was pared by 6 bases and J by 2 bases, with 13 bases between. The CDR3 loop reads CASSPTGPQETQYF. CDR3 in DNA: TGTGCCAGCAGTCCAACAGGACCGCAAGAGACCCAGTACTTC.

This clonotype turned up a few times. The rearrangement uses TRBV5-1 and TRBJ2-7, with a weak D call TRBD1 (6 bases). The germline CDR1 and CDR2 sequences are SGHRS and YFSETQ. V was trimmed by 4 bases and J by 3 bases, leaving 14 bases between them. This CDR3 comprises 14 residues. CDR3 sequence (DNA): TGCGCCAGCAGCGGACAGAACCTCTACTACGAGCAGTACTTC. This sequence encodes CASSGQNLYYEQYF.

This clonotype has a handful of counts. The chain is built from TRBV20-1 and TRBJ2-5, with D perhaps matching TRBD1 or TRBD2 (6 bases each). Trimming stripped 6 bases from V and 5 bases from J, with 19 bases between. The germline V gene has CDR1 DFQATT and CDR2 SNEGSKA (reference sequence). The CDR3 length is 14 residues. The CDR3 here is CSAAPPGGAETQYF. DNA of the CDR3: TGCAGTGCCGCTCCCCCCGGGGGCGCGGAGACCCAGTACTTC.

J is TRBJ2-1 and V is TRBV12-3 or TRBV12-4, with D possibly TRBD2 on 6 matching bases. Trimming pared 6 bases from V and 8 bases from J, leaving 14 bases between. There are 13 residues in the CDR3. The CDR3 spells CASSHGLNYEQFF. DNA of the CDR3: TGTGCCAGCAGCCATGGACTAAACTATGAGCAGTTCTTC.

A few counts support this clonotype. The chain combines TRBV20-1 with TRBJ1-5; 7 nucleotides line up with TRBD1. The CDR3 is 13 residues long. CDR1 and CDR2 from the germline V gene are DFQATT and SNEGSKA (reference sequence). Trimming took 6 bases from V and 3 from J; bases not matched to a gene: 5. CDR3 nucleotides: TGCAGTGCGGAGGACAGGTTCAATCAGCCCCAGCATTTT. This sequence encodes CSAEDRFNQPQHF.

About this clonotype itself: The junction does not match germline at one end; this may be a read error. The J gene is TRBJ1-4, the V gene TRBV5-1; maybe TRBD1 (6 bases). The CDR3 covers 14 residues. The germline gives CDR1 SGHRS, CDR2 YFSETQ. CDR3 residues: CASSPLSRGGLPTF. In DNA form, the CDR3 reads TGCGCCAGCAGCCCCCTTAGCAGGGGAGGGCTTCCAACTTTT.

There are many counts of this clonotype. The chain joins TRBV19 to TRBJ1-2, with 10 bases identical to TRBD1. This CDR3 is built from 16 residues. Germline CDR1 LNHDA, CDR2 SQIVND (reference sequence). The J segment lost 4 bases and the V segment lost 6 bases, leaving 11 bases of the junction unmatched. The CDR3 sequence is CASSRQGAIGSYGYTF. Written as DNA, the CDR3 is TGTGCCAGTAGCCGACAGGGGGCAATTGGAAGCTATGGCTACACCTTC.

This clonotype was found a few times. The V gene is TRBV6-5, the J gene TRBJ1-2, with D unresolved. This CDR3 contains 15 residues. CDR1 and CDR2 from the germline V gene are MNHEY and SVGAGI. V was trimmed by 4 bases and J by 4 bases, leaving 16 bases between them. The CDR3 DNA sequence: TGTGCCAGCAGTTCCGGCGGAGGGCGAGGCTATGGCTACACCTTC. It translates to CASSSGGGRGYGYTF.

This clonotype appeared many times. The J gene is TRBJ2-7, the V gene TRBV7-4; D uncertain. CDR1 is SGHVT, CDR2 SQSDAQ, per germline. Trimming left V 5 bases short and J 3 bases short, with 5 bases between. The CDR3 totals 11 residues. CDR3 bases: TGTGCCAGCAGCCTTAACTACGAGCAGTACGTC. This encodes CASSLNYEQYV.

At least ten counts were recorded for this clonotype. This sequence joins TRBV4-3 and TRBJ2-3; 8 positions agree with TRBD2. The length of the CDR3 is 17 residues. Trimming took 1 base from V and 9 from J; bases not matched to a gene: 15. Germline lookup yields CDR1 LGHNA and CDR2 YSLEER. CDR3 protein: CASSQGAGGPKEQTQYF. Written as DNA, the CDR3 is TGCGCCAGCAGCCAAGGGGCGGGGGGCCCTAAAGAGCAGACGCAGTATTTT.

The rearrangement joins TRBV7-8 to TRBJ2-5; TRBD1 or TRBD2 may be the D gene (5 bases each). The CDR3 has 14 amino acids. The V and J ends lost 3 bases and 2 bases respectively, with 10 bases between them. From germline, CDR1 is SGHVS and CDR2 FQNEAQ. The CDR3 loop is CASSFPGQQETQYF. The CDR3 DNA is TGTGCCAGCAGCTTCCCGGGGCAGCAAGAGACCCAGTACTTC.

The V and J genes are TRBV20-1 and TRBJ2-7, with TRBD1 matching 8 bases. Unmatched junction bases numbered 3, after V lost 0 bases and J lost 2 bases. Looked up from germline, CDR1 is DFQATT and CDR2 is SNEGSKA (reference sequence). There are 14 residues in the CDR3. DNA of the CDR3: TGCAGTGCTAGAGAGGAGACAGGGGCCTACGAGCAGTACTTC. Residues: CSAREETGAYEQYF.

This clonotype has only a few counts. This chain joins TRBV9 and TRBJ2-1; a weak D match, TRBD1 (6 bases). Germline V gene lookup returns CDR1 SGDLS and CDR2 YYNGEE. CDR3 size: 15 residues. V lost 0 bases, J lost 6 bases, and 13 bases lay in between. The CDR3 DNA is TGTGCCAGCAGCGTAGAGAATGCAGGGGTCAATGAGCAGTTCTTC. Translated, it gives CASSVENAGVNEQFF.